The clone carrying this T cell receptor beta chain has just a few counts. This sample stems from a study of blood T cells in healthy people across ages. Study background: When template switching was applied, about one barcoded beta molecule was captured per two T cells.

Together with a sample-barcoded 5' primer, a J-beta primer mix was included in a second PCR lasting about 7 to 11 cycles. TCRdb reanalysed the 5' RACE reads using MiXCR and keeps one entry per CDR3 protein. The sample carries 1.8 million or so distinct CDR3 sequences, roughly two fifths recorded once. The specimen was blood. This TCR was recovered from a human donor in good health.

In DNA form, the CDR3 reads TGCAGCGTTGGACCCAAGCTACAAGAGACCCAGTACTTC. Protein sequence: CSVGPKLQETQYF. This chain joins TRBV29-1 and TRBJ2-5; D gene uncertain. Germline assignment: CDR1 SQVTM and CDR2 ANQGSEA. Trimming left V 4 bases short and J 2 bases short, with 11 bases between. This CDR3 is built from 13 residues. The variable domain in full, with the rest retrieved from reference TRBV29-1 and TRBJ2-5, is SAVISQKPSRDICQRGTSLTIQCQVDSQVTMMFWYRQQPGQSLTLIATANQGSEATYESGFVIDKFPISRPNLTFSTLTVSNMSPEDSSIYLCSVGPKLQETQYFGPGTRLLVL.